The sequence of this T cell receptor (beta chain) was determined in a study of T cell changes during pregnancy in multiple sclerosis. TCRdb keeps only in-frame clones here, not all; method: immunoSEQ multiplex PCR. The data show more than 25,000 clones, 90% to 95% seen once. The sample here was CD8+ T cells from peripheral blood mononuclear cells, taken in the second trimester of pregnancy. The origin of this receptor is a female donor in good health, enrolled as a control in a pregnancy study.

CDR3 nucleotides: TGTGCCAGCAGCCCACCCGTTCGAGTGAACACCGGGGAGCTGTTTTTT. Translated, it gives CASSPPVRVNTGELFF. This chain connects TRBV13 to TRBJ2-2; D remains unclear. The length of the CDR3 is 16 residues. Per germline, CDR1 PRHDT and CDR2 FYEKMQ (reference sequence). The V end was cut by 5 bases, the J end by 1 base, with 14 bases between.